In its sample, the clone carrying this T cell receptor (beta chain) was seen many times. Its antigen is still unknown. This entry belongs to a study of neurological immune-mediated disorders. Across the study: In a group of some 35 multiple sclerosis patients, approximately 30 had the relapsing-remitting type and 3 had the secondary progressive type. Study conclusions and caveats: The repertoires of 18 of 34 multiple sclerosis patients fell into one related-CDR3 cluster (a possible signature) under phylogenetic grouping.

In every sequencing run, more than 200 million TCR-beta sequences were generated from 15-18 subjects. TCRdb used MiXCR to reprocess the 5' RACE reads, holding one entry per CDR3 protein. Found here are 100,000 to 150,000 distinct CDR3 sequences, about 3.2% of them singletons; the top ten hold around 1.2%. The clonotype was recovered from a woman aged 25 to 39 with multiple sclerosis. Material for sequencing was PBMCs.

The CDR3 DNA is TGTGCCACCAGCATTAGTAGGTCCCCCAATGAGCAGTTCTTC. Translation gives CATSISRSPNEQFF. The rearrangement links TRBV15 to TRBJ2-1; D unclear. CDR1 LNHNV and CDR2 YYDKDF come from the germline V gene (reference sequence). The CDR3 extends over 14 amino acids. V lost 4 bases, J lost 6 bases, and 13 bases lay in between.